This entry lists 6 T cell receptor beta chains sequenced from one sample in a study of T cells in women clearing cervical HPV infection (dated by TCRdb to 2017 to 2018). The receptor library was made with the immunoSEQ multiplex PCR assay. TCRdb re-hosts the immuneACCESS table, in-frame sequences only. Its copies lack some clones; in the studies checked, an unresolved V gene accounts for under half of them, and the cause for the rest is not known. The sample table includes fewer than 35,000 clones. Approximately 7.5% of the sample comes from the top ten. The sample taken for sequencing was blood buffy coat. Receptor source: a woman between 18 and 75 years old with a cervical HPV16 infection that either progressed to CIN3+ or cleared (not recorded which).

Concerning this clone: The read ends 3 residues early relative to the CDR3; the germline J gene fills the gap. The V gene is TRBV30, the J gene TRBJ2-4; the match to TRBD1 covers 9 bases. The CDR3 has 14 residues. CDR1 and CDR2 (germline): GTSNPN, SVGIG (reference sequence). The CDR3 loop is CAWRLTGGSYGQYF. The part of the CDR3 DNA that was read is TGTGCCTGGAGGTTGACAGGGGGAAGCTATGGT.

To note about this clone: Coverage ceases 3 residues before the CDR3 finishes, and the germline J gene fills in the end. The chain joins TRBV20-1 to TRBJ2-1, with 11 bases matching TRBD2. This CDR3 comprises 17 residues. With 0 bases clipped from V and 9 bases from J, the junction kept 13 bases outside the gene matches. The germline V gene encodes CDR1 DFQATT and CDR2 SNEGSKA (reference sequence). The CDR3 bases that were read are TGCAGTGCTAGAGATTTGGGTAGCGGGAGGGCATGGGGTGAG. Translation: CSARDLGSGRAWGE. The entire CDR3 protein reads CSARDLGSGRAWGEQFF.

Note on this clone: The CDR3 end lies 3 residues beyond the end of the read and is filled in from the germline J gene. V gene TRBV19 combines with J gene TRBJ2-2; unclear D gene. Germline values: CDR1 LNHDA, CDR2 SQIVND (reference sequence). This CDR3 comprises 16 residues. Trimming stripped 5 bases from V and 5 bases from J, with 18 bases between. The CDR3 region is CASSGYYLSSTGELFF. The part of the CDR3 DNA that was read is TGTGCCAGTAGTGGATACTACCTATCCTCGACCGGGGAG.

For this clone: The read is 3 residues too short to cover the CDR3 end, so that end is filled in from the germline J gene. J is TRBJ2-4 and V is TRBV2, with 9 nucleotides matching TRBD2. Germline CDR1 is SNHLY and CDR2 is FYNNEI. The V and J ends lost 4 bases and 6 bases, in that order; junction bases with no gene match: 1. The CDR3 sequence is 13 residues long. The CDR3 region is CASSGTSANIQYF. The covered CDR3 bases are TGTGCCAGCAGTGGGACTAGCGCAAACATT. Full variable domain (remainder filled in from reference TRBV2 and TRBJ2-4): EPEVTQTPSHQVTQMGQEVILRCVPISNHLYFYWYRQILGQKVEFLVSFYNNEISEKSEIFDDQFSVERPDGSNFTLKIRSTKLEDSAMYFCASSGTSANIQYFGAGTRLSVL.

With respect to this clone: The read finishes 3 residues shy of the CDR3 end, and the germline J gene is used to complete it. This sequence joins TRBV19 and TRBJ2-5, with 8 bases lining up with TRBD1. With 6 bases clipped from V and 5 bases from J, the junction kept 11 bases outside the gene matches. Germline lookup yields CDR1 LNHDA and CDR2 SQIVND (reference sequence). CDR3 length equals 15 residues. CDR3 DNA (partial): TGTGCCAGTAGCGACCAAGACAGGGGTGACGAGACC. Translated: CASSDQDRGDET. The CDR3 in its entirety is CASSDQDRGDETQYF.

Comments on this clone: Sequencing ends 3 residues short of the CDR3 end; the germline J gene provides the rest. The chain is built from TRBV2 and TRBJ1-2; D gene ambiguous. Looked up from germline, CDR1 is SNHLY and CDR2 is FYNNEI. The CDR3 sequence is 14 residues long. V was clipped by 2 bases and J by 4 bases, with 11 bases between them. The chain's CDR3 is CASSESGGIYGYTF. The CDR3 bases that were read are TGTGCCAGCAGTGAATCAGGCGGGATCTATGGC.